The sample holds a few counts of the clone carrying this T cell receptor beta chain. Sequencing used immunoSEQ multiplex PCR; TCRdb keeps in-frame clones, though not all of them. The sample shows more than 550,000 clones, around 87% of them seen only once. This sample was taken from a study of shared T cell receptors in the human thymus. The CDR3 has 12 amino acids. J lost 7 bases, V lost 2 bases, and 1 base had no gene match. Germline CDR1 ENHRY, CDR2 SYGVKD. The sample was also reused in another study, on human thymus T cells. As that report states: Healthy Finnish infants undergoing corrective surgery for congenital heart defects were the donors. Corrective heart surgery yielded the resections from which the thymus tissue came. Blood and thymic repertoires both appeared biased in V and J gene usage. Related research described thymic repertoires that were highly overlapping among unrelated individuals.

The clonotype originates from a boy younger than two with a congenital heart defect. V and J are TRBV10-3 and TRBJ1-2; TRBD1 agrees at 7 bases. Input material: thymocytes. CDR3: CAISEQGGGYTF. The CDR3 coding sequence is TGTGCCATCAGTGAGCAGGGGGGTGGCTACACCTTC.